The 7 T cell receptor beta chains presented below share a single source sample, sequenced in a study of blood T cell repertoires in COVID-19. The method was immunoSEQ multiplex PCR; TCRdb's version includes in-frame clones alone and lacks a portion of them. The sample records some 320,000 clones, 70% to 90% being singletons. Sequencing was done on a sample of peripheral blood. The receptors come from a human donor in a cohort sampled during active COVID-19.

Notes on this clone: The identical CDR3 is also encoded by other nucleotide sequences in the sample. The chain recombines TRBV3-1 (or the pseudogene TRBV3-2) with TRBJ1-6, with TRBD1 matching over 7 bases. V was pared by 0 bases and J by 7 bases, with 0 bases of the junction left unmatched. The CDR3 has 14 residues. Germline CDR1 and CDR2: LGHDT and YNNKEL (reference sequence). The CDR3 coding sequence is TGTGCCAGCAGCCAAGACAGGGGGAATTCACCCCTCCACTTT. Translating gives CASSQDRGNSPLHF.

V is TRBV5-4 and J is TRBJ2-7, with 11 bases fitting TRBD1. This CDR3 is built from 15 residues. With V trimmed by 5 bases and J by 7 bases, 11 bases remained unmatched. Germline V gene lookup returns CDR1 SGHNT and CDR2 YYREEE (reference sequence). CDR3 region: CASRTVPGQGGEQYF. The CDR3 nucleotides read TGTGCCAGCAGAACGGTCCCGGGACAGGGGGGGGAGCAGTACTTC.

The J gene is TRBJ2-3, the V gene TRBV2; 8 bases align to TRBD2. CDR1 and CDR2 from the germline V gene are SNHLY and FYNNEI. The CDR3 totals 14 residues. Trimming took 2 bases from V and 8 from J; bases not matched to a gene: 6. Written as DNA, the CDR3 is TGTGCCAGCAGTGAATCGGATGCGGGGGGTACGCAGTATTTT. Translation: CASSESDAGGTQYF.

The V and J genes are TRBV9 and TRBJ2-7, with 7 positions matching TRBD2. The CDR3 is made up of 18 amino acids. J was trimmed by 0 bases and V by 2 bases; bases with no gene match: 14. From germline, CDR1 is SGDLS and CDR2 YYNGEE. CDR3 nucleotide sequence: TGTGCCAGCAGCGTCGGCATTGGGGGGGGAGACCGCTCCTACGAGCAGTACTTC. It specifies CASSVGIGGGDRSYEQYF.

This chain connects TRBV24-1 to TRBJ2-2; a weak D match, TRBD2 (5 bases). The germline V gene encodes CDR1 KGHDR and CDR2 SFDVKD. Trimming stripped 3 bases from V and 6 bases from J, with 10 bases between. The CDR3 consists of 14 residues. DNA of the CDR3: TGTGCCACCAGTGATAAGGCGCGGGCCGGGGAGCTGTTTTTT. This encodes CATSDKARAGELFF.

The chain links TRBV5-5 to TRBJ2-2; 9 bases agree with TRBD2. V gave up 4 bases and J gave up 6 bases; unmatched junction bases: 10. The CDR3 sequence is 16 residues long. Germline lookup yields CDR1 SGHKS and CDR2 YYEKEE (reference sequence). The DNA for the CDR3 is TGTGCCAGCAGCATAATACTCGCGGGGGGGCCCGGGGAGCTGTTTTTT. This translates into CASSIILAGGPGELFF.

The rearrangement joins TRBV11-1 to TRBJ1-2; the match to TRBD1 covers 9 bases. This CDR3 region has 15 residues. The germline gives CDR1 SGHAT, CDR2 FQDESV (reference sequence). Losses at the gene ends were 5 bases for V and 5 bases for J; bases not matched to a gene: 9. The CDR3 sequence is CASSPSRTGVYGYTF. Here the CDR3 DNA reads TGTGCCAGCAGCCCCTCCCGGACAGGGGTATATGGCTACACCTTC.